This T cell receptor (beta chain) was identified in a study of T cell repertoires in cytomegalovirus infection. Study-wide background: Based on public TCR beta signatures, there were indications of CMV infection and of a matching HLA type.

To note about this clonotype: No antigen is known for it.

TCRdb itself ran the reads through MiXCR, one entry per CDR3 protein. The sample yields about 900,000 distinct CDR3 sequences, around a third seen once. The CDR3 length is 15 residues. The V gene's germline CDR1 is SGDLS and CDR2 YYNGEE. Trimming removed 4 bases from V and 6 bases from J, with 17 bases in between. The TCR sequence derives from a human donor in good health (CMV status not recorded). Some clones in this sample may be carry-over from other donors' samples. The sequencing used cultured CD8+ T cells from PBMCs, collected from culture after CMV antigen stimulation. The rearrangement links TRBV9 to TRBJ2-1; weak D call: TRBD1 (5 bases). The CDR3 DNA reads as TGTGCCAGCAGCCCCTCGGACATTTTTTCCAATGAGCAGTTCTTC. It codes for CASSPSDIFSNEQFF.